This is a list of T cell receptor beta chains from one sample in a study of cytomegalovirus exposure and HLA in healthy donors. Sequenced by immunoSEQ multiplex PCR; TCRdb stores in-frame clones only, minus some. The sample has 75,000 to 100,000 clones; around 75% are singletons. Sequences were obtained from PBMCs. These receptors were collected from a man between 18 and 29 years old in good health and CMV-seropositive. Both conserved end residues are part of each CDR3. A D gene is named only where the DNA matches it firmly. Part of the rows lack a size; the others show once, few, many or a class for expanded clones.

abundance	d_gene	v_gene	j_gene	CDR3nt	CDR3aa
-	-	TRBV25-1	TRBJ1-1	TGTGCCAGCAGTGAAGGCGCGGGATTACGGACTGAAGCTTTCTTT	CASSEGAGLRTEAFF
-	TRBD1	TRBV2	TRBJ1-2	TGTGCCAGCAGTGCTGGGACAGGGGGCGGCTACACCTTC	CASSAGTGGGYTF
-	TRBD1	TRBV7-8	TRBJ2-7	TGTGCCAGCAGCCCAAAGCGGACAGGGGGCGACGAGCAGTACTTC	CASSPKRTGGDEQYF
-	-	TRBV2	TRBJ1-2	TGTGCCAGCAGTGAACATGCCGGGTCTGGCTATGGCTACACCTTC	CASSEHAGSGYGYTF
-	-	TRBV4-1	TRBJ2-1	TGCGCCAGCAGCCAAGACGGCGGGGCCCCAAGGGAGCAGTTCTTC	CASSQDGGAPREQFF
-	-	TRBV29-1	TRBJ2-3	TGCAGCTCGGAGGAGGGTTCTATAACAGATACGCAGTATTTT	CSSEEGSITDTQYF
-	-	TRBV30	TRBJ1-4	TGTGCCTGGAGCGGCGGGGGGGGGCGTATTACTAATGAAAAACTGTTTTTT	CAWSGGGGRITNEKLFF
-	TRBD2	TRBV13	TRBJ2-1	TGTGCCAGCAGCTTAGGGCTAGCGGGCTACATGTTACGTGAGCAGTTCTTC	CASSLGLAGYMLREQFF
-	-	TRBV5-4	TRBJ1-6	TGTGCCAGCAGCCTCCCGGTAGCGAATTCACCCCTCCACTTT	CASSLPVANSPLHF
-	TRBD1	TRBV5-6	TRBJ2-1	TGTGCCAGCAGCTCGGACAGGGGGCGGCGTGTTGAGCAGTTCTTC	CASSSDRGRRVEQFF
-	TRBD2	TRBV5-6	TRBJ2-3	TGTGCCAGCAGCTTGCTCGGGCGGGGGGCAACAGATACGCAGTATTTT	CASSLLGRGATDTQYF
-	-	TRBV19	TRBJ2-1	TGTGCCAGTAGTGCCATCAGGGTATCGAGATACAATGAGCAGTTCTTC	CASSAIRVSRYNEQFF
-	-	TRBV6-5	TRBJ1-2	TGTGCCAGCAGTTATCAGGGGTATGGCTACACCTTC	CASSYQGYGYTF
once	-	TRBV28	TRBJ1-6	TGTGCCAGCGGTAGCTCCTATAATTCACCCCCCCACTTT	CASGSSYNSPPHF
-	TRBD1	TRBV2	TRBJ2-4	TGTGCCAGCAGTACCGACAGGGGGCTGAACATTCAGTACTTC	CASSTDRGLNIQYF
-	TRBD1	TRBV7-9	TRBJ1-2	TGTGCCAGCAGCATCGACAGGGGGGAATATGGCTACACCTTC	CASSIDRGEYGYTF
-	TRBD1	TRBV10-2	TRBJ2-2	TGCGCCAGCAGTTGGACAGGGTCCGGGGAGCTGTTTTTT	CASSWTGSGELFF
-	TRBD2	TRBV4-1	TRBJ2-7	TGCGCCAGCAGCCAAGAGTTTTCTAGCGGCTACGAGCAGTACTTC	CASSQEFSSGYEQYF
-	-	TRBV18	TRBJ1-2	TGTGCCAGCTCACCCACGATATCAGTAGGACAGCCCGCACTTGGCTACACCTTC	CASSPTISVGQPALGYTF
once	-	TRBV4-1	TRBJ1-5	TGCGCCAGCAGCCAAGAACATTATAGCAATCAGCCCCAGCATTTT	CASSQEHYSNQPQHF
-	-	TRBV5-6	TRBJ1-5	TGTGCCAGCAGCTTCGCGACAGCTGATCAGCCCCAGCATTTT	CASSFATADQPQHF
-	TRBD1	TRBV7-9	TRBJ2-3	TGTGCCAGCAGCCCCTGGGACAGGGGGCAGACAGATACGCAGTATTTT	CASSPWDRGQTDTQYF
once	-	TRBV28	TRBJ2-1	TGTGCCAGCAGCATCCCTAGTGGTCAGTTCTTC	CASSIPSGQFF
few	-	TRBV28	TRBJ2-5	TGTGCCAGCAGTCCCCCTAAACAGGCCTTTCAAGAGACCCAGTACTTC	CASSPPKQAFQETQYF
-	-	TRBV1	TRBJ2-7	TGCACCAGCAGCCCATCCCGGACTAGCGGGGAATACGAGCAGTACTTC	CTSSPSRTSGEYEQYF
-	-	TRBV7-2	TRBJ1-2	TGTGCCAGCAGCTCGTACTGGAACTATGGCTACACCTTC	CASSSYWNYGYTF
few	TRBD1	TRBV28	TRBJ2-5	TGTGCCAGCAGCCGGACAGGGGGGTGGGAGACCCAGTACTTC	CASSRTGGWETQYF
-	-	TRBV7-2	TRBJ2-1	TGTGCCAGCAGCTTAGCGCTAAGCTCCTACAATGAGCAGTTCTTC	CASSLALSSYNEQFF
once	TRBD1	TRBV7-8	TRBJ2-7	TGTGCCAGCAGCCTGCTAGACTCGACAGGGAGCTCCTACGAGCAGTACTTC	CASSLLDSTGSSYEQYF
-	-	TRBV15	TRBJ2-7	TGTGCCACCAGCAGACAGGGGCTCTCCCACGAGCAGTACTTC	CATSRQGLSHEQYF
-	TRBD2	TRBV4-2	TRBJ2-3	TGTGCCAGCAGCCAAGATAGCGGGGGGGCAGCGGGAGATACGCAGTATTTT	CASSQDSGGAAGDTQYF
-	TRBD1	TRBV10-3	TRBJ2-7	TGTGCCATCAGTGAGTCTCAGGTGACAGGGGGCTTCGAGCAGTACTTC	CAISESQVTGGFEQYF
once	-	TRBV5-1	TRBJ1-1	TGCGCCAGCGCGGAACAGGGTAACACTGAAGCTTTCTTT	CASAEQGNTEAFF
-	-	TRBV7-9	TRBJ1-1	TGTGCCAGCAGCTTACCCAGGATGAACACTGAAGCTTTCTTT	CASSLPRMNTEAFF
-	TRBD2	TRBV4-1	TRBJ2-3	TGCGCCAGCAGCCCACTAGCGGGGGTTACAGATACGCAGTATTTT	CASSPLAGVTDTQYF
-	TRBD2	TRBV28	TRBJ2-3	TGTGCCAGCAGCCCGGGGGGGAGCACAGATACGCAGTATTTT	CASSPGGSTDTQYF
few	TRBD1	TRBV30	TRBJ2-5	TGTGCCTGGAGCCCAAGCTGGGACAGGGGGCAAGAGACCCAGTACTTC	CAWSPSWDRGQETQYF
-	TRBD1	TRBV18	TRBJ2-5	TGTGCCAGCTCACCCTTGGGACAGGGGGCGCAGGACCAAGAGACCCAGTACTTC	CASSPLGQGAQDQETQYF
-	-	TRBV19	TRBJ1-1	TGTGCCAGTAGTATCAGTTACACTGAAGCTTTCTTT	CASSISYTEAFF